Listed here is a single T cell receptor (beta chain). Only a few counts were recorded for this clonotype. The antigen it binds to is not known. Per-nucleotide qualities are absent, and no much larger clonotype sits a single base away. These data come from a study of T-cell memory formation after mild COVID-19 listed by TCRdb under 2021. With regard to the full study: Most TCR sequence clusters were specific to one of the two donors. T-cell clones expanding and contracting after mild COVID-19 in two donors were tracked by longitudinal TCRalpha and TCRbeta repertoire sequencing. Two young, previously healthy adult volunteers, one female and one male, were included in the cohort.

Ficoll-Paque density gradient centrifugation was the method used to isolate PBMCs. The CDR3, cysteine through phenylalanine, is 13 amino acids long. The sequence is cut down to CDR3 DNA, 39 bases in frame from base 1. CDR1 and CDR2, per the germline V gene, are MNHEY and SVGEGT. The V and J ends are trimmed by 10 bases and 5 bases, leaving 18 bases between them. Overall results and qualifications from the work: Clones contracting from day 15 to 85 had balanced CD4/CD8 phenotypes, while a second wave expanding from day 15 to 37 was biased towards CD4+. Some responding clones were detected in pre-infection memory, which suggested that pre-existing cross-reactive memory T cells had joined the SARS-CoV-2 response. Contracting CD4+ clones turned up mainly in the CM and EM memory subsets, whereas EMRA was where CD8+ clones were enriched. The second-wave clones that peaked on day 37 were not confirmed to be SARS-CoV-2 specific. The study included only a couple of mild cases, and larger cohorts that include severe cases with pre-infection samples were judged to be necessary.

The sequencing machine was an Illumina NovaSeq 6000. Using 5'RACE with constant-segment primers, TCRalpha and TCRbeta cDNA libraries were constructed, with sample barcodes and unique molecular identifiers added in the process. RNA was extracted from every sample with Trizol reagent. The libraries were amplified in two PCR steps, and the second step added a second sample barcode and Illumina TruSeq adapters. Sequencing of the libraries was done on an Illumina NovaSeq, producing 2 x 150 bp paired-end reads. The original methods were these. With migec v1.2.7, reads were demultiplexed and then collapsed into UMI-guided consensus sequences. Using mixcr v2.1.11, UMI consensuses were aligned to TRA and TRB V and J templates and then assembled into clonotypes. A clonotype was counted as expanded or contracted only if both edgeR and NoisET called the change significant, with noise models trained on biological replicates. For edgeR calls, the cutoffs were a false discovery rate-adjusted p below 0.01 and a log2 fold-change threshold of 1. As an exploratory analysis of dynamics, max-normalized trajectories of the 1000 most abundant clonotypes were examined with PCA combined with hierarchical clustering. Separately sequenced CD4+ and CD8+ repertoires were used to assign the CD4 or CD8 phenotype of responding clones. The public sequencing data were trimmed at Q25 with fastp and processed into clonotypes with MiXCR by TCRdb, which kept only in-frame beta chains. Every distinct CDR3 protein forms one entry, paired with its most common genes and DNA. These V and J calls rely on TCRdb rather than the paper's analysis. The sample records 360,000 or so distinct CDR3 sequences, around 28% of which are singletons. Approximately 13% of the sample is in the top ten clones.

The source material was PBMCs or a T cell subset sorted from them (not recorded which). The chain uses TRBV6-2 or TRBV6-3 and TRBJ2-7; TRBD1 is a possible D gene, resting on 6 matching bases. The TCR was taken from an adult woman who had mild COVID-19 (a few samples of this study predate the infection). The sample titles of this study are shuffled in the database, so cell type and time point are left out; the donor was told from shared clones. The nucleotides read TGTGCCACTCCTACAGGGTTCTGGGACGAGCAGTACTTC. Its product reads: CATPTGFWDEQYF.